The present T cell receptor (beta chain) was sequenced within a study of identical twins' blood T cells. This clonotype was recorded once. Its antigen is not known. This sequence may be a read error, since a much larger clone differs from it by one base. General observations from the study: Each donor's most abundant TCRbeta clonotypes shared more CDR3 sequences with her twin than unrelated donors.

One entry per CDR3 protein results from TCRdb running MiXCR on the 5' RACE reads. Of 350,000 to 400,000 distinct CDR3 sequences detected, more than 25% appear once; the ten largest clones hold 6.1%. From germline, CDR1 is SGHAT and CDR2 FQDESV (reference sequence). The CDR3 sequence is 13 residues long. Specimen: PBMCs. This clonotype was obtained from a woman between 18 and 49 years old in good health. The chain employs TRBV11-1 and TRBJ2-1; D not resolved. The CDR3 coding sequence is TGTGCCAGCAGCTTAGGGTACGTCAATGAGCAGTCCTTC. Residues: CASSLGYVNEQSF. The full variable domain, its missing parts supplied by reference TRBV11-1 and TRBJ2-1, is EAEVAQSPRYKITEKSQAVAFWCDPISGHATLYWYRQILGQGPELLVQFQDESVVDDSQLPKDRFSAERLKGVDSTLKIQPAELGDSAMYLCASSLGYVNEQSFGPGTRLTVL.